The 25 T cell receptor beta chains listed next were all sequenced from one sample in a study of blood T cell repertoires in COVID-19. TCRdb's table, derived via immunoSEQ multiplex PCR, lists solely in-frame clones and lacks some. The table includes 200,000 to 250,000 clones, around nine tenths detected once. What was sequenced was peripheral blood. The receptors come from an older woman with active or convalescent COVID-19.

The gene calls are TRBV14 and TRBJ2-7; D is unresolved. With 1 base removed from V and 6 bases from J, the gap between germline ends came to 4 bases. The CDR3 loop spans 11 amino acids. The germline V gene has CDR1 SGHDN and CDR2 FVKESK. The DNA for the CDR3 is TGTGCCAGCAGCCAAGGCGGCGAGCAGTACTTC. This codes for CASSQGGEQYF.

This sequence joins TRBV29-1 and TRBJ1-4; D perhaps matches TRBD1 (5 bases). The CDR3 spans 13 residues. Germline V gives CDR1 SQVTM, CDR2 ANQGSEA. V dropped 4 bases and J dropped 7 bases, with 13 bases sitting between them. CDR3: CSVGESGGEKLFF. The CDR3 bases are TGCAGCGTTGGAGAGAGCGGGGGTGAAAAACTGTTTTTT.

The V gene is TRBV25-1, the J gene TRBJ1-3; D unresolved. The length of the CDR3 is 12 residues. Germline V gene data show CDR1 as MGHDK and CDR2 as SYGVNS. Trimming removed 5 bases at V and 4 bases at J, with 6 bases between. The CDR3 spells CASSQEGNTIYF. The CDR3 DNA sequence: TGTGCCAGCAGTCAGGAAGGAAACACCATATATTTT.

The chain combines TRBV3-1 (or the pseudogene TRBV3-2) with TRBJ2-1; 9 bases align to TRBD2. The CDR3 sequence is 14 residues long. The V segment lost 4 bases and the J segment 7 bases; nucleotides outside the gene matches: 5. Germline CDR1 reads LGHDT; CDR2 reads YNNKEL (reference sequence). CDR3 in amino acids: CASSRGGAPNEQFF. As DNA, the CDR3 is TGTGCCAGCAGCCGCGGGGGGGCCCCGAATGAGCAGTTCTTC.

The J gene is TRBJ1-3, the V gene TRBV7-9; D unclear. In germline, CDR1 is SEHNR, CDR2 FQNEAQ (reference sequence). There are 17 residues in the CDR3. The V and J ends lost 1 base and 11 bases respectively, with 24 bases between them. The CDR3 DNA is TGTGCCAGCAGCTTAGATCCCTCGACCCCGAGGGAAAGCGCCATATATTTT. Its translation: CASSLDPSTPRESAIYF.

The chain couples TRBV6-6 to TRBJ1-6, with a weak D call TRBD1 (5 bases). This CDR3 is built from 14 residues. Trimming removed 7 bases at V and 7 bases at J, with 14 bases between. The germline gives CDR1 MNHNY, CDR2 SVGAGI (reference sequence). The CDR3 DNA sequence: TGTGCCAGCATAGGGGCACAGCCCAATTCACCCCTCCACTTT. Its translation: CASIGAQPNSPLHF.

The chain uses TRBV29-1 and TRBJ2-3; 9 positions match TRBD2. The V gene's germline CDR1 is SQVTM and CDR2 ANQGSEA. The V segment lost 7 bases and the J segment 1 base; nucleotides outside the gene matches: 9. The CDR3 loop spans 15 amino acids. The CDR3 nucleotides read TGCAGCGGCCGCGGGGGGGCAGGGGGCACAGATACGCAGTATTTT. Residues: CSGRGGAGGTDTQYF.

The gene calls are TRBV10-2 and TRBJ1-3; D is uncertain. The CDR3 is 15 amino acids. Germline-derived CDR1 and CDR2 are WSHSY and SAAADI. V was cut by 6 bases and J by 0 bases, with 12 bases left in between. The CDR3 spells CASRAHGSSGNTIYF. The CDR3 nucleotides are TGCGCCAGCAGGGCTCACGGGAGCTCTGGAAACACCATATATTTT.

This rearrangement joins TRBV5-4 to TRBJ1-1; D is ambiguous. V was pared by 1 base and J by 5 bases, with 15 bases between. Germline V gene lookup returns CDR1 SGHNT and CDR2 YYREEE (reference sequence). This CDR3 is 15 amino acids long. The CDR3 coding sequence is TGTGCCAGCAGCTTGTTTCTGGGCAAAGAAACTGAAGCTTTCTTT. Translated, it gives CASSLFLGKETEAFF.

The rearrangement joins TRBV6-2 or TRBV6-3 to TRBJ2-5, with a possible D match to TRBD2 (5 bases). CDR3 length equals 14 residues. Germline CDR1 reads MNHEY; CDR2 reads SVGEGT. The V end lost 4 bases, the J end lost 1 base, and 10 bases lay between the germline ends. For the CDR3, the DNA is TGTGCCAGCAGTTCGTACGGGGTCCAAGAGACCCAGTACTTC. This gives the protein CASSSYGVQETQYF.

This chain joins TRBV19 and TRBJ2-2; TRBD2 matches at 7 bases. CDR1 is LNHDA, CDR2 SQIVND, per germline (reference sequence). The trim removed 0 bases at V and 6 bases at J, leaving 1 base unmatched. The CDR3 has 14 amino acids. The CDR3 loop is CASSIDGGAGELFF. The CDR3 DNA sequence: TGTGCCAGTAGTATAGATGGGGGGGCCGGGGAGCTGTTTTTT.

This clone was seen a single time. V is TRBV25-1 and J is TRBJ1-4; no clear D. Germline CDR1 is MGHDK and CDR2 is SYGVNS. Between the trimmed V and J ends, which lost 8 bases and 0 bases, there was a span of 13 bases. The CDR3 is 15 residues long. For the CDR3, the DNA is TGTGCCAGCGCCCGGGGTTATGCAACTAATGAAAAACTGTTTTTT. Translated: CASARGYATNEKLFF.

This chain links TRBV10-2 with TRBJ2-3; D gene ambiguous. Germline CDR1 and CDR2: WSHSY and SAAADI. CDR3 length equals 12 residues. The V gene lost 3 bases and the J gene lost 10 bases, with 11 bases spanning the gap. CDR3 in DNA: TGCGCCAGCAGTGAAAGTGAGGAATCGCAGTATTTT. It is translated as CASSESEESQYF.

This rearrangement joins TRBV3-1 (or the pseudogene TRBV3-2) to TRBJ2-3, with D maybe TRBD1 (6 bases). Per germline, CDR1 LGHDT and CDR2 YNNKEL (reference sequence). The CDR3 extends over 14 amino acids. Trimming took off 5 bases at V and 1 base at J, with 10 bases between the two ends. The CDR3 reads CASSFDRRTDTQYF. DNA of the CDR3: TGTGCCAGCAGCTTTGACAGGCGCACAGATACGCAGTATTTT.

On this clone itself: The identical CDR3 is also encoded by other nucleotide sequences in the sample. The CDR3 sequence: CAISGGYEQYF. The CDR3 DNA reads TGTGCCATCAGCGGAGGCTACGAGCAGTACTTC. The V and J genes are TRBV10-3 and TRBJ2-7, with D tentatively TRBD2 (5 bases). Trimming took off 6 bases at V and 3 bases at J, with 6 bases between the two ends. The CDR3 is made up of 11 amino acids. CDR1 is ENHRY and CDR2 is SYGVKD in the germline V gene.

This clone was seen a few times. V gene TRBV14 combines with J gene TRBJ1-1; D is perhaps TRBD1 (5 bases). V lost 2 bases and J lost 8, with 12 bases in between. CDR1 is SGHDN and CDR2 is FVKESK in the germline V gene. This CDR3 contains 13 residues. CDR3 in amino acids: CASSQYARGEAFF. CDR3 bases: TGTGCCAGCAGCCAATACGCCCGGGGGGAAGCTTTCTTT. Variable domain in full (rest from reference TRBV14 and TRBJ1-1): EAGVTQFPSHSVIEKGQTVTLRCDPISGHDNLYWYRRVMGKEIKFLLHFVKESKQDESGMPNNRFLAERTGGTYSTLKVQPAELEDSGVYFCASSQYARGEAFFGQGTRLTVV.

V gene TRBV11-2 combines with J gene TRBJ2-5, with a weak D call TRBD1 (5 bases). This CDR3 region has 14 residues. The ends were cut back, 1 base at V and 2 bases at J, with 8 bases in the middle. The germline CDR1 and CDR2 sequences are SGHAT and FQNNGV. As DNA, the CDR3 is TGTGCCAGCAGCTTAGGGCAGGGACAAGAGACCCAGTACTTC. Encoded protein: CASSLGQGQETQYF.

Note on this clone: The junction shows a germline mismatch at one end, possibly a read error. The CDR3 DNA is TGTGCCAGCAGCGGCACAGCAGACAGGGGGTCTAATTTACCCCTCCACTTT. Its translation is CASSGTADRGSNLPLHF. The V call is TRBV9, the J call TRBJ1-6, with TRBD1 identical over 9 bases. Germline lookup yields CDR1 SGDLS and CDR2 YYNGEE. CDR3 length equals 17 residues.

The count of this clone is one. The CDR3 region is CASTSPGQGFNEQFF. Written as DNA, the CDR3 is TGTGCCAGCACCAGCCCGGGACAGGGCTTCAATGAGCAGTTCTTC. The chain is built from TRBV7-9 and TRBJ2-1; 9 bases agree with TRBD1. CDR1 SEHNR and CDR2 FQNEAQ come from the germline V gene (reference sequence). The length of the CDR3 is 15 residues. The J segment lost 6 bases and the V segment lost 7 bases, leaving 10 bases of the junction unmatched.

The chain is built from TRBV19 and TRBJ2-3; D remains ambiguous. V gave up 1 base and J gave up 2 bases, with 13 bases separating them. Germline lookup yields CDR1 LNHDA and CDR2 SQIVND (reference sequence). This CDR3 comprises 16 residues. The CDR3 DNA reads as TGTGCCAGTAGTATAGCTATAACCGATACCACAGATACGCAGTATTTT. Protein product: CASSIAITDTTDTQYF.

The rearrangement links TRBV7-9 to TRBJ1-1; 7 positions match TRBD1. The J segment lost 1 base and the V segment lost 4 bases, leaving 6 bases of the junction unmatched. This CDR3 is built from 15 residues. Germline CDR1 reads SEHNR; CDR2 reads FQNEAQ (reference sequence). CDR3 coding DNA: TGTGCCAGCAGCTCCCAAGGGGGCCAGAACACTGAAGCTTTCTTT. Its translation: CASSSQGGQNTEAFF.

The V call is TRBV5-1, the J call TRBJ2-7; 7 bases line up with TRBD1. The CDR3 is 14 residues long. J gave up 5 bases and V 2 bases, and 7 bases lay outside the gene matches. Germline CDR1 reads SGHRS; CDR2 reads YFSETQ. CDR3 protein: CASSLGDSPDEQYF. DNA of the CDR3: TGCGCCAGCAGCTTAGGGGACAGCCCTGACGAGCAGTACTTC.

This chain uses TRBV6-1 with TRBJ1-1; a possible D gene is TRBD1 (6 bases). CDR1 is MNHNS and CDR2 is SASEGT in the germline V gene. The CDR3 sequence is 15 residues long. The V end was cut by 1 base, the J end by 1 base, with 10 bases between. The CDR3 sequence is CASSEGRTANTEAFF. In DNA, the CDR3 is TGTGCCAGCAGTGAAGGAAGGACAGCGAACACTGAAGCTTTCTTT.

The chain combines TRBV5-4 with TRBJ1-2, with D maybe TRBD1 (6 bases). The CDR3 is 14 amino acids. V lost 2 bases, J lost 4 bases, and 12 bases lay in between. The germline V gene has CDR1 SGHNT and CDR2 YYREEE (reference sequence). CDR3 coding DNA: TGTGCCAGCAGCTTACCAGGGGAGGGCTATGGCTACACCTTC. Encoded protein: CASSLPGEGYGYTF. The full variable domain, with the rest looked up from reference TRBV5-4 and TRBJ1-2, is ETGVTQSPTHLIKTRGQQVTLRCSSQSGHNTVSWYQQALGQGPQFIFQYYREEENGRGNFPPRFSGLQFPNYSSELNVNALELDDSALYLCASSLPGEGYGYTFGSGTRLTVV.

This clone came up a few times. This chain uses TRBV19 with TRBJ1-2, with 8 nucleotides matching TRBD1. Trimming took 3 bases from V and 7 from J; bases not matched to a gene: 10. Germline values: CDR1 LNHDA, CDR2 SQIVND (reference sequence). This CDR3 region has 15 residues. CDR3 nucleotides: TGTGCCAGTAGTATCGTTCAGGGGGCGAGGAGTGGCTACACCTTC. This codes for CASSIVQGARSGYTF.